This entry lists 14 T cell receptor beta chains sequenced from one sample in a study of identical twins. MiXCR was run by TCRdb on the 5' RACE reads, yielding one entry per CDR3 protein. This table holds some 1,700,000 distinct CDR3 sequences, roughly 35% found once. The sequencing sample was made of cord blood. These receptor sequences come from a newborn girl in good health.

The CDR3: CASRLGGGGSDEAFF. CDR3 bases: TGTGCCAGCAGGCTCGGAGGTGGAGGATCCGATGAAGCTTTCTTT. The chain couples TRBV27 to TRBJ1-1; D gene unclear. Per germline, CDR1 MNHEY and CDR2 SMNVEV (reference sequence). This CDR3 comprises 15 residues. Trimming took off 6 bases at V and 7 bases at J, with 21 bases between the two ends.

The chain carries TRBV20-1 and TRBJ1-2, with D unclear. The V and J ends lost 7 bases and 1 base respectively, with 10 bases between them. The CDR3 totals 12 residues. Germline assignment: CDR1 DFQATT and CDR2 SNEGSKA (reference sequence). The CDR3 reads CSVGRSNYGYTF. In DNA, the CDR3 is TGCAGTGTTGGGCGGAGTAACTATGGCTACACCTTC.

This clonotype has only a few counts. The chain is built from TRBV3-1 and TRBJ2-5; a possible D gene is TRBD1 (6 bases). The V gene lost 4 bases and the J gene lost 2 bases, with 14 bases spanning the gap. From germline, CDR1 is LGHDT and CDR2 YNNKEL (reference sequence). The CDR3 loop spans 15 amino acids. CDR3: CASSLTGQIQETQYF. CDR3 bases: TGTGCCAGCAGCCTGACCGGACAGATACAAGAGACCCAGTACTTC.

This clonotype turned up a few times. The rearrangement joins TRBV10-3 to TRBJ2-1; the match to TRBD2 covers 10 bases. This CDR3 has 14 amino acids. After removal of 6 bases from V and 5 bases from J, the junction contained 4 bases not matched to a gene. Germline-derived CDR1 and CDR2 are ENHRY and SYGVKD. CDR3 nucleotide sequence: TGTGCCATCAGCGGGACTAGCGACCACAATGAGCAGTTCTTC. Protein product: CAISGTSDHNEQFF.

This chain's CDR3 is CASSQDSSGYSPLHF. The CDR3 nucleotides are TGCGCCAGCAGTCAGGATTCATCAGGCTATTCACCCCTCCACTTT. The rearrangement joins TRBV5-1 to TRBJ1-6; D not certain. The CDR3 has 15 residues. V shed 5 bases and J shed 8 bases, with 17 bases lying between them. The germline V gene encodes CDR1 SGHRS and CDR2 YFSETQ.

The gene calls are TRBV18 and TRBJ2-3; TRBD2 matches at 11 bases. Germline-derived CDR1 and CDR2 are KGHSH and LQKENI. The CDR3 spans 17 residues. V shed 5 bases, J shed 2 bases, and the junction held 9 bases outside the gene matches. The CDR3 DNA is TGTGCCAGCTCAGCATACGGGACTAGCGGACTCACAGATACGCAGTATTTT. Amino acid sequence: CASSAYGTSGLTDTQYF.

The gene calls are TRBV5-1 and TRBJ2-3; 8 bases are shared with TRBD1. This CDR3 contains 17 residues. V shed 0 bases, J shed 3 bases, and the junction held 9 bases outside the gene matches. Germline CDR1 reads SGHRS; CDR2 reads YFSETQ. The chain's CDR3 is CASSLAGQGGRTDTQYF. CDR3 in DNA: TGCGCCAGCAGCTTGGCCGGACAGGGTGGGAGGACAGATACGCAGTATTTT.

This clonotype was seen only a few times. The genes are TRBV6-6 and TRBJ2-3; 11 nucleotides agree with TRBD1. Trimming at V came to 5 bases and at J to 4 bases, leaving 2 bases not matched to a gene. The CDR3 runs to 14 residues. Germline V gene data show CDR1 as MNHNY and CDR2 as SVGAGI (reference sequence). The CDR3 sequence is CASSVDRGPDTQYF. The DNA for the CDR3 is TGTGCCAGCAGTGTGGACAGGGGGCCAGATACGCAGTATTTT.

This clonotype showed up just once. Here the CDR3 reads CASVRAPPEPGELFF. CDR3 nucleotide sequence: TGTGCCAGCGTCCGGGCCCCACCAGAACCCGGGGAGCTGTTTTTT. The rearrangement joins TRBV21-1 to TRBJ2-2; the D call of TRBD2 is as the table states it, not checked on the DNA. TRBV21-1 is annotated as a pseudogene. The CDR3 consists of 15 residues.

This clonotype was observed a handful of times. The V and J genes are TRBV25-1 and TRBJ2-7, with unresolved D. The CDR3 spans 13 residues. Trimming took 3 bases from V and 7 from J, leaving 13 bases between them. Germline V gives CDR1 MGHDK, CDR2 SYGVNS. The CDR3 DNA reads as TGTGCCAGCAGTGAGGGTAGTAACAATGAGCAGTACTTC. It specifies CASSEGSNNEQYF.

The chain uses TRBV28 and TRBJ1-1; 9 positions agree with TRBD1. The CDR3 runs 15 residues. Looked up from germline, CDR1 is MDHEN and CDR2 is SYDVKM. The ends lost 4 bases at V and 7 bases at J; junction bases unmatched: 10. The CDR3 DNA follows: TGTGCCAGCAGTTCCGGGACAGGGAGGAGAGGTGAAGCTTTCTTT. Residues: CASSSGTGRRGEAFF.

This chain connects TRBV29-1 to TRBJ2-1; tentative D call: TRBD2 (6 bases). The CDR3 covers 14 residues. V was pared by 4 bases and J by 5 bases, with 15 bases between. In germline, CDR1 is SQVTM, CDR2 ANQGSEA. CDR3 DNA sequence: TGCAGCGTTGGGGGACTTCTTAAAGACAATGAGCAGTTCTTC. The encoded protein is CSVGGLLKDNEQFF.

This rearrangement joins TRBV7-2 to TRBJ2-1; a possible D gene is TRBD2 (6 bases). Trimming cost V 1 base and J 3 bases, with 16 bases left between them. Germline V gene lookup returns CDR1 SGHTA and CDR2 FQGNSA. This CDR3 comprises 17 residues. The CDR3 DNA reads TGTGCCAGCAGCTTAGGTCCCTGGCGGGGAGTCTACAATGAGCAGTTCTTC. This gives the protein CASSLGPWRGVYNEQFF.

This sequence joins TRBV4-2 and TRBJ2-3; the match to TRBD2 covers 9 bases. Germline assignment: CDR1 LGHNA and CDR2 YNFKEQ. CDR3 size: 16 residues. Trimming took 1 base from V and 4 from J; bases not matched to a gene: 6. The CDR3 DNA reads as TGTGCCAGCAGCCAAGGAGGCGGGGGGGCCGCAGATACGCAGTATTTT. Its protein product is CASSQGGGGAADTQYF.